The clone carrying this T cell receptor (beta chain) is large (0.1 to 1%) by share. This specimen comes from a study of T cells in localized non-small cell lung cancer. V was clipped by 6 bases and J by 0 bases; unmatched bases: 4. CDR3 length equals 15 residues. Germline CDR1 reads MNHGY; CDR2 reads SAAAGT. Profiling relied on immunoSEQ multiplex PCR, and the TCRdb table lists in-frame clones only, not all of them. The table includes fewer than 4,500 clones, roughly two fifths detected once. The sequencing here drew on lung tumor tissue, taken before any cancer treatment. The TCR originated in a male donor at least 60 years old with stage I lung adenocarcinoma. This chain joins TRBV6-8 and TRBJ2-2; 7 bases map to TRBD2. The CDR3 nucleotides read TGTGCCAGCAGGGGGAGGGGCGCGAACACCGGGGAGCTGTTTTTT. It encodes CASRGRGANTGELFF.